The 10 T cell receptor beta chains listed next were all sequenced from one sample in a study of OX40 agonist ivuxolimab in advanced cancers. Assay: immunoSEQ multiplex PCR; the TCRdb copy retains only in-frame clones and omits some. Of about 69,000 clones listed, more than 80% are singletons. The source was CD4+ or CD8+ T cells sorted from blood, collected in a trial of the OX40 agonist ivuxolimab. The receptors stem from an adult with an advanced solid tumor such as melanoma, head and neck, liver or kidney cancer.

A few counts support this clone. CDR3 region: CASGNLDTQYF. The CDR3 coding sequence is TGTGCCAGCGGAAACCTAGATACGCAGTATTTT. The chain couples TRBV7-9 to TRBJ2-3, with D unclear. V dropped 8 bases and J dropped 5 bases, with 8 bases sitting between them. Germline V CDR1 and CDR2: SEHNR, FQNEAQ (reference sequence). The CDR3 is made up of 11 amino acids. Supplemented by reference TRBV7-9 and TRBJ2-3, the full variable domain reads DTGVSQNPRHKITKRGQNVTFRCDPISEHNRLYWYRQTLGQGPEFLTYFQNEAQLEKSRLLSDRFSAERPKGSFSTLEIQRTEQGDSAMYLCASGNLDTQYFGPGTRLTVL.

This clone was recorded once. The chain has TRBV14 and TRBJ2-1, with 7 bases that match TRBD2. Germline V lookup: CDR1 SGHDN, CDR2 FVKESK. This CDR3 is 17 amino acids long. V gave up 1 base and J gave up 4 bases; unmatched junction bases: 10. The chain's CDR3 is CASSQGAGTLNYNEQFF. The CDR3 bases are TGTGCCAGCAGCCAAGGAGCGGGAACCTTAAATTACAATGAGCAGTTCTTC.

The V call is TRBV18, the J call TRBJ1-3, with D tentatively TRBD1 (6 bases). With 3 bases removed from V and 0 bases from J, the gap between germline ends came to 21 bases. The CDR3 has 19 amino acids. Germline V gene sequence: CDR1 KGHSH, CDR2 LQKENI. The CDR3 sequence is CASSPRISQGYLSGNTIYF. The CDR3 bases are TGTGCCAGCTCACCGAGAATATCTCAGGGGTACCTCTCTGGAAACACCATATATTTT.

The chain has TRBV9 and TRBJ2-1; TRBD2 matches 12 bases. CDR3 length: 17 amino acids. V lost 3 bases to trimming and J lost 3 bases; unmatched junction nucleotides: 7. Germline V gives CDR1 SGDLS, CDR2 YYNGEE. The CDR3 reads CASSARLAGDIYNEQFF. In DNA, the CDR3 is TGTGCCAGCAGCGCCCGACTAGCGGGAGACATCTACAATGAGCAGTTCTTC. The whole variable domain, remainder taken from reference TRBV9 and TRBJ2-1, is DSGVTQTPKHLITATGQRVTLRCSPRSGDLSVYWYQQSLDQGLQFLIQYYNGEERAKGNILERFSAQQFPDLHSELNLSSLELGDSALYFCASSARLAGDIYNEQFFGPGTRLTVL.

The V call is TRBV18, the J call TRBJ1-2, with D uncertain. The V gene's germline CDR1 is KGHSH and CDR2 LQKENI. This CDR3 contains 16 residues. V was trimmed by 5 bases and J by 6 bases, leaving 22 bases between them. The CDR3 loop reads CASSSTDGRFTDGYTF. In DNA form, the CDR3 reads TGTGCCAGCTCATCCACCGATGGCAGGTTCACCGATGGCTACACCTTC.

The chain carries TRBV6-4 and TRBJ1-2, with no clear D. Trimming took 6 bases from V and 2 from J, leaving 10 bases between them. CDR1 MRHNA and CDR2 SNTAGT come from the germline V gene. CDR3 length equals 13 residues. CDR3 loop: CASSLQPNYGYTF. The CDR3, as DNA: TGTGCCAGCAGCCTACAGCCAAACTATGGCTACACCTTC.

The gene calls are TRBV6-5 and TRBJ2-1; 11 bases agree with TRBD1. V dropped 4 bases and J dropped 4; count of bases not matched to a gene: 3. The germline V gene has CDR1 MNHEY and CDR2 SVGAGI. This CDR3 is 15 amino acids long. CDR3 DNA sequence: TGTGCCAGCAGTTCCGGGACAGGGGGGTACAATGAGCAGTTCTTC. This sequence encodes CASSSGTGGYNEQFF.

The chain joins TRBV7-9 to TRBJ2-7, with D unresolved. Trimming shortened V by 5 bases and J by 7 bases, and 9 bases separated the two germline ends. CDR3 length: 11 residues. From germline, CDR1 is SEHNR and CDR2 FQNEAQ (reference sequence). For the CDR3, the DNA is TGTGCCAGCAGCATCCTCTGGGAGCAGTACTTC. This codes for CASSILWEQYF.

This chain links TRBV6-6 with TRBJ1-2; TRBD1 matches 10 bases. Germline V gene data show CDR1 as MNHNY and CDR2 as SVGAGI (reference sequence). V dropped 2 bases and J dropped 4; count of bases not matched to a gene: 7. This CDR3 is 16 amino acids long. CDR3 DNA: TGTGCCAGCAGTTACACCCGACAGGGGGCTTCCTATGGCTACACCTTC. Translation: CASSYTRQGASYGYTF.

The rearrangement links TRBV5-1 to TRBJ2-1, with D possibly being TRBD2 (5 bases). Between the trimmed V and J ends, which lost 0 bases and 0 bases, there was a span of 10 bases. The CDR3 loop spans 16 amino acids. Looked up from germline, CDR1 is SGHRS and CDR2 is YFSETQ. The CDR3 loop is CASSLAGSISYNEQFF. The CDR3 bases are TGCGCCAGCAGCTTGGCGGGGTCGATCTCCTACAATGAGCAGTTCTTC. The whole variable domain, filled in from reference TRBV5-1 and TRBJ2-1, reads KAGVTQTPRYLIKTRGQQVTLSCSPISGHRSVSWYQQTPGQGLQFLFEYFSETQRNKGNFPGRFSGRQFSNSRSEMNVSTLELGDSALYLCASSLAGSISYNEQFFGPGTRLTVL.